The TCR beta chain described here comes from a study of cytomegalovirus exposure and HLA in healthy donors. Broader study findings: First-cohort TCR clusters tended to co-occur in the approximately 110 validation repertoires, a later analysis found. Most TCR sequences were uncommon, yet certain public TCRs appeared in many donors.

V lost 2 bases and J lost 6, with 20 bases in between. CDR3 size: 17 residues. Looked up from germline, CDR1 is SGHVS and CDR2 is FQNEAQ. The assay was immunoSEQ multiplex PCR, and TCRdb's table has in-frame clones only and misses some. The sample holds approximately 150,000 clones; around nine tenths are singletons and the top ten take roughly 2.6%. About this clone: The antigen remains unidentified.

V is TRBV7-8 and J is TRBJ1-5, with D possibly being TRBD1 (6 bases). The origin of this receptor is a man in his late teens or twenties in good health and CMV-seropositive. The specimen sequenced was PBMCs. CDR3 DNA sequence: TGTGCCAGCAGCTTATGGGGGGGCGGGGGTTCGGGTCAGCCCCAGCATTTT. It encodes CASSLWGGGGSGQPQHF.